These T cell receptor beta chains were read from a single sample in a study of CD8+CD57+ T cells in acquired aplastic anemia. TCRdb recomputed calls from the reads with MiXCR, one row per CDR3 protein. The table has a few hundred thousand distinct CDR3 sequences, 55% to 65% seen once; the top ten hold under 8.5%. What was sequenced was sorted CD4+, CD8+, or CD8+CD57+ T cells (not recorded which) from PBMCs. All receptors come from a human donor with severe aplastic anemia or a healthy control (not recorded which). The conserved cysteine and the conserved F or W are not part of the CDR3 here.

j_gene: TRBJ1-5; v_gene: TRBV15; CDR3aa: ATSREQGGFQPQH
j_gene: TRBJ2-5; v_gene: TRBV6-5; CDR3aa: ASSYGGTQY
j_gene: TRBJ2-1; v_gene: TRBV5-1; CDR3aa: ASSYGSSMNNEQF
j_gene: TRBJ2-7; v_gene: TRBV9; CDR3aa: ASSVDASSSYEQY
j_gene: TRBJ1-1; v_gene: TRBV6-5; CDR3aa: ASSYSTGGSTEAF
j_gene: TRBJ2-7; v_gene: TRBV24-1; CDR3aa: ATSDPGTPLEQY
j_gene: TRBJ2-2; v_gene: TRBV5-1; CDR3aa: ASSPGQGNTGELF
j_gene: TRBJ2-2; v_gene: TRBV6-4; CDR3aa: ASLDRNTGELF
j_gene: TRBJ2-5; v_gene: TRBV20-1; CDR3aa: SAHKWGSGGASEETQY
j_gene: TRBJ2-4; v_gene: TRBV11-2; CDR3aa: ASSSRIAKNIQY
j_gene: TRBJ1-6; v_gene: TRBV20-1; CDR3aa: SATPGSSSYNSPLH
j_gene: TRBJ1-3; v_gene: TRBV9; CDR3aa: ASSVGGTSSGNTIY
j_gene: TRBJ2-1; v_gene: TRBV25-1; CDR3aa: ASSELWGYNEQF
j_gene: TRBJ1-5; v_gene: TRBV6-5; CDR3aa: ASSKDRGNQPQH
j_gene: TRBJ2-7; v_gene: TRBV29-1; CDR3aa: SVELAGGYEQY
j_gene: TRBJ2-3; v_gene: TRBV2; CDR3aa: ASSARDPGTDTQY
j_gene: TRBJ2-7; v_gene: TRBV12-3/TRBV12-4; CDR3aa: ASSLVREGRGEQY
j_gene: TRBJ2-7; v_gene: TRBV20-1; CDR3aa: SAGGRSKSYNEQY
j_gene: TRBJ1-1; v_gene: TRBV28; CDR3aa: ASSSVDSEAF
j_gene: TRBJ2-1; v_gene: TRBV24-1; CDR3aa: ATGTSGYNEQF
j_gene: TRBJ2-2; v_gene: TRBV7-9; CDR3aa: ASSFRGMNTGELF
j_gene: TRBJ1-3; v_gene: TRBV4-2; CDR3aa: ASSPHRGNTIY
j_gene: TRBJ1-1; v_gene: TRBV29-1; CDR3aa: SGMNTEAF
j_gene: TRBJ1-1; v_gene: TRBV18; CDR3aa: ASSPNRGGDTEAF
j_gene: TRBJ2-3; v_gene: TRBV11-2; CDR3aa: ASSSGQASTDTQY
j_gene: TRBJ2-7; v_gene: TRBV2; CDR3aa: ASSAGTIYEQY
j_gene: TRBJ2-3; v_gene: TRBV6-6; CDR3aa: ASTNWGVSTDTQY
j_gene: TRBJ1-3; v_gene: TRBV9; CDR3aa: ASSVDRMSGNTIY
j_gene: TRBJ2-4; v_gene: TRBV15; CDR3aa: ATSRGGQDKNIQY
j_gene: TRBJ2-3; v_gene: TRBV6-4; CDR3aa: ASSRRDTDTQY
j_gene: TRBJ2-2; v_gene: TRBV24-1; CDR3aa: ATSDFAGSGGELF
j_gene: TRBJ2-7; v_gene: TRBV7-8; CDR3aa: ASMRDRGLYEQY
j_gene: TRBJ2-7; v_gene: TRBV20-1; CDR3aa: SARDPRGEPSEQY
j_gene: TRBJ1-1; v_gene: TRBV29-1; CDR3aa: SVDHREAF
j_gene: TRBJ1-2; v_gene: TRBV2; CDR3aa: ASSGQEGQGLT
j_gene: TRBJ1-5; v_gene: TRBV19; CDR3aa: ASSMWTGTGGNQPQH
j_gene: TRBJ1-3; v_gene: TRBV6-1; CDR3aa: ASIVDRVGNTIY
j_gene: TRBJ2-7; v_gene: TRBV5-1; CDR3aa: ASSAGQYEQY
j_gene: TRBJ2-7; v_gene: TRBV28; CDR3aa: ASSLKGVHGEQY
j_gene: .; v_gene: TRBV24-1; CDR3aa: ATSDSRTGGETQY
j_gene: TRBJ2-7; v_gene: TRBV11-1; CDR3aa: ASSFALAGGYEQY
j_gene: TRBJ2-3; v_gene: TRBV7-6; CDR3aa: ASSPRSGPDTQY
j_gene: TRBJ1-6; v_gene: TRBV7-9; CDR3aa: ASSSWTSPLH
j_gene: TRBJ1-1; v_gene: TRBV14; CDR3aa: ASSQGHRNTEAF
j_gene: TRBJ1-2; v_gene: TRBV13; CDR3aa: ASSLGDRTSYT
j_gene: TRBJ2-7; v_gene: TRBV7-9; CDR3aa: ASSLAELAGGNEQY
j_gene: TRBJ1-5; v_gene: TRBV20-1; CDR3aa: SALGQGAQPQH
j_gene: TRBJ1-6; v_gene: TRBV6-4; CDR3aa: ASSEGQGTRSPLH
j_gene: TRBJ1-1; v_gene: TRBV5-1; CDR3aa: ASSLQEGTEAF
j_gene: TRBJ1-1; v_gene: TRBV7-3; CDR3aa: ASSRRAGRANTEAF
j_gene: TRBJ1-1; v_gene: TRBV28; CDR3aa: ASSLSRGLGTEAF
j_gene: TRBJ2-1; v_gene: TRBV29-1; CDR3aa: SVGGGPAGGEQF
j_gene: TRBJ2-7; v_gene: TRBV20-1; CDR3aa: SAHFGGSGGAYEQY
j_gene: TRBJ1-2; v_gene: TRBV9; CDR3aa: ASSALRDRERDGYT
j_gene: TRBJ1-5; v_gene: TRBV28; CDR3aa: ASSLGGINQPQH